This entry describes one TCR beta chain. Its antigen is currently unknown. This CDR3 region has 15 residues. Germline V CDR1 and CDR2: MNHEY, SMNVEV (reference sequence). Trimming cost V 6 bases and J 2 bases, with 17 bases left between them. PCR used 60 Vbeta primers and 13 Jbeta primers. Here immunoSEQ multiplex PCR was the method, and the copy in TCRdb shows in-frame clones only, minus some. The sample data list fewer than 150,000 clones. This specimen comes from a study of cytomegalovirus exposure and HLA in healthy donors. Study at large: Approximately 190 million T cells yielded 117 million unique TCR beta sequences in earlier analysis. Overall study results and limits: Association of a missense DCLRE1C variant with TCR beta V- and J-gene trimming was reported in a later analysis. When a later analysis compared HLA-associated TCR beta chains with equally common others, the HLA-associated chains turned out to be more clonally expanded and to have lower generation probabilities.

Participants comprised healthy donors of bone marrow. Sequenced material: PBMCs. The chain carries TRBV27 and TRBJ2-7, with a tentative D call TRBD2 (5 bases). The source is a man aged 40-49 years in good health and CMV-seronegative. Here the CDR3 reads CASSPTWAGAYEQYF. CDR3 in DNA: TGTGCCAGCAGCCCGACTTGGGCGGGTGCCTACGAGCAGTACTTC.